This note documents a single T cell receptor (beta chain) sequence. Its cognate antigen is unknown. This specimen belongs to a study of vaccination effects on CD4 cells after COVID-19. Study background: The post-vaccine samples were taken, at the median, 72 days after the second dose.

The protocol was immunoSEQ multiplex PCR, while the TCRdb copy is restricted to in-frame clones and leaves out a portion. The repertoire holds about 69,000 clones, with around 70% as singletons. ViraFEST used viral peptide pools to expand antigen-specific CD4+ T cells before sequencing. At the end of roughly 9 days of culture, CD4+ T cells were isolated. Everyone in the study got two shots of either the BNT162b2 or mRNA-1273 vaccine. The healthy vaccine recipients, who had no prior SARS-CoV-2 infection, showed negative nucleocapsid antibodies. Cultures used approximately 2 million PBMC per well, roughly 11 IU/ml IL-2 and about 10 ug/ml peptides. The CDR3 extends over 14 amino acids. In germline, CDR1 is LGHDT, CDR2 YNNKEL (reference sequence). Trimming took 4 bases from V and 8 from J; bases not matched to a gene: 7. Points from the study as a whole: Late after vaccination, infection- and vaccine-induced clones showed marked clonal contraction.

The chain employs TRBV3-1 (or the pseudogene TRBV3-2) and TRBJ2-1; TRBD1 matches at 8 bases. Sequenced material: CD4+ T cells from PBMCs cultured with HCoV-229E spike peptides, taken after COVID-19 vaccination. This TCR came from a human donor who received a COVID-19 vaccine. The CDR3 sequence is CASSPLDRADEQFF. DNA of the CDR3: TGTGCCAGCAGCCCATTGGACAGGGCTGATGAGCAGTTCTTC.